The sequence of this TCR beta chain was determined in a study of beta chain features in type 1 diabetes. The study, taken as a whole, reports: Significant though moderate, a shortening of TCRB CDR3s appeared in all four CD4+ subsets of Type 1 diabetes patients.

This clone turned up a few times. Antigen: not known. The V gene lost 0 bases and the J gene lost 2 bases, with 10 bases spanning the gap. Germline V gene data show CDR1 as SGDLS and CDR2 as YYNGEE. The CDR3 is 15 amino acids. The sequenced template was cDNA made from the entire isolated RNA. Libraries were prepared by immunoSEQ multiplex PCR; TCRdb keeps only in-frame clonotypes and omits some of them. The sample consists of a few hundred thousand clones, approximately 12% of them appearing once. The sequence was collected from a young woman with type 1 diabetes. Source material: naive CD4+ T cells from blood. The chain carries TRBV9 and TRBJ2-3; a weak D match, TRBD1 (6 bases). The CDR3 is CASSVGTGNTDTQYF. The DNA for the CDR3 is TGTGCCAGCAGCGTAGGCACAGGGAACACAGATACGCAGTATTTT.